The 5 T cell receptor beta chains given below trace back to one sample, sequenced in a study of blood T cell repertoires in COVID-19. TCRdb's table, derived via immunoSEQ multiplex PCR, lists solely in-frame clones and lacks some. This table has fewer than 150,000 clones, about 80% appearing once. The sample comprised peripheral blood. These receptors were taken from a human donor in a cohort sampled during active COVID-19.

The V gene is TRBV6-5, the J gene TRBJ2-3; TRBD2 agrees at 8 bases. This CDR3 is 15 amino acids long. Germline V gene sequence: CDR1 MNHEY, CDR2 SVGAGI. V dropped 6 bases and J dropped 2; count of bases not matched to a gene: 7. The CDR3 loop reads CASRRIAGLTDTQYF. The CDR3, as DNA: TGTGCCAGCAGACGTATAGCGGGGCTCACAGATACGCAGTATTTT.

CDR3 nucleotide sequence: TGTGCCACCAGCCTAGGACAAGACCATCAGCCCCAGCATTTT. It is translated as CATSLGQDHQPQHF. The gene calls are TRBV15 and TRBJ1-5; possible D gene TRBD1, 5 bases. CDR3 length: 14 residues. V lost 5 bases and J lost 5, with 13 bases in between. Germline lookup yields CDR1 LNHNV and CDR2 YYDKDF (reference sequence).

The chain combines TRBV3-1 (or the pseudogene TRBV3-2) with TRBJ2-3; 8 bases match TRBD2. The germline CDR1 and CDR2 sequences are LGHDT and YNNKEL (reference sequence). Germline trimming cut 5 bases from V and 4 bases from J; bases unmatched to any gene: 8. The CDR3 totals 15 residues. Here the CDR3 DNA reads TGTGCCAGCAGCTCCGGACTAGCTGGGTCAGATACGCAGTATTTT. Residues: CASSSGLAGSDTQYF.

This chain joins TRBV7-9 and TRBJ1-1; 9 bases are a match to TRBD1. With V trimmed by 5 bases and J by 3 bases, 4 bases remained unmatched. Per the germline V gene, CDR1 is SEHNR and CDR2 is FQNEAQ (reference sequence). The CDR3 extends over 14 amino acids. CDR3 sequence: CASSADRGYTEAFF. CDR3 nucleotides: TGTGCCAGCAGCGCCGACAGGGGGTACACTGAAGCTTTCTTT.

The count of this clone is one. This chain links TRBV6-2 or TRBV6-3 with TRBJ1-1; D is unresolved. V lost 2 bases and J lost 0, with 22 bases in between. Germline V gives CDR1 MNHEY, CDR2 SVGEGT. This CDR3 contains 19 residues. Here the CDR3 reads CASSYPRVTAEFMNTEAFF. DNA for the CDR3: TGTGCCAGCAGTTACCCCCGGGTGACGGCGGAATTCATGAACACTGAAGCTTTCTTT.